This paragraph covers one TCR beta chain sequence. Which antigen it targets is not known. Base qualities are missing; no much larger clone stands one base away. CDR1 and CDR2 are read off the germline V gene as MNHEY and SVGAGI. V is clipped by 6 bases and J by 1 base, and the sequence between their germline boundaries is 9 bases long. Spanning cysteine to phenylalanine, the CDR3 consists of 13 amino acids. Of all the DNA, just the CDR3 is kept, 39 bases in frame from base 1. Whole blood was collected in K2EDTA tubes by collaborating institutions according to the institutions' own protocols. Collaborator samples were shipped for TCRbeta analysis as frozen whole blood, isolated PBMCs, or DNA extracted from either sample type. TCRbeta CDR3 regions were amplified from genomic DNA using the immunoSEQ Assay, a bias-controlled multiplex PCR. The original methods were these. The number of nucleated cells in each sample was estimated from the amplification of reference gene primers within the assay. To quantify the absolute abundance of each unique TCRbeta CDR3 rearrangement, sequence reads were collapsed and filtered. For each sample, productive Simpson clonality was calculated by taking the square root of Simpson's diversity index across productive rearrangements. TCRdb carries this immuneACCESS record with in-frame sequences only. Its versions omit some clonotypes, under half of them owing to an unresolved V gene in the studies checked, with the rest unexplained. V, J and clone size are those of that table, while D and trimming were read from the DNA. Present in this sample are some 120,000 clones, approximately 84% of which were seen just once. The ten largest account for roughly 1.8% of the sample.

The record originates from a study of blood T cell repertoires in COVID-19 (TCRdb year 2020). Concerning the study at large: Collaborator samples came from the United States, Italy and Spain and covered acute and convalescent phases of COVID-19. A freely available public database, intended as a resource for researchers studying the immune response to SARS-CoV-2, is where the repertoires were released. The dataset comprised deeply sampled blood TCRbeta repertoires from subjects exposed to, actively infected with, or recovered from COVID-19. The prospective study material was composed of cDNA or gDNA derived from T cells, B-cell-depleted T cells, or PBMCs. A de-identified subject ID, COVID-19 status, age in years and sex were almost always included in the sample metadata. Samples were obtained from the ongoing ImmuneRACE study (first 160 participants) and from about 1,300 subjects provided by 6 global collaborators. Where HLA class I and class II types were available, the types were taken from metadata supplied by the sample provider, not from assay-based typing.

What the authors observed across the whole study: How much clinical and demographic metadata was included differed by source and by participant, and the metadata was provided uncurated.

Recombination linked TRBV6-5 to TRBJ1-1, with a tentative D gene TRBD1 over 6 matching bases. The TCR was taken from a man aged 70 or older with acute or convalescent COVID-19. The material sequenced was peripheral blood. DNA sequence: TGTGCCAGCAGGCCACAGGGGAACACTGAAGCTTTCTTT. Translated, this gives CASRPQGNTEAFF.